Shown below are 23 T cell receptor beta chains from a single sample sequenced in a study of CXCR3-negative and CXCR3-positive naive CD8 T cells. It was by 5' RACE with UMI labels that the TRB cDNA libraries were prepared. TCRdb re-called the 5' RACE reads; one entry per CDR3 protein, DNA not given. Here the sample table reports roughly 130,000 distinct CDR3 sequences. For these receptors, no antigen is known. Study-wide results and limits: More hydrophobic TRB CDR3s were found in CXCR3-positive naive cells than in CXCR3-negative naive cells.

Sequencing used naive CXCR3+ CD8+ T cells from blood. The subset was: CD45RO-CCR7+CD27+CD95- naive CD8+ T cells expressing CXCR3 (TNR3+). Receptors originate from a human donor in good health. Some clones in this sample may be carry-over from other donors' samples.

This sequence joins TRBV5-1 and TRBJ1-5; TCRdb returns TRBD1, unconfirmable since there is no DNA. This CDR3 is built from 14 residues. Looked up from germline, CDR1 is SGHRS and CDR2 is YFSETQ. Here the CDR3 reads CASSPGLSDQPQHF.

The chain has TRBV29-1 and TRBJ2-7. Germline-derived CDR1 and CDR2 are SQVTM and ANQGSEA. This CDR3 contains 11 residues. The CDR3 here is CSVVEVDEQYF.

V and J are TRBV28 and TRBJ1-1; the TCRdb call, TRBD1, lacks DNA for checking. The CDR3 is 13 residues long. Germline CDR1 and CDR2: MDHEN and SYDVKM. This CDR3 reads CASSLGQTTEAFF.

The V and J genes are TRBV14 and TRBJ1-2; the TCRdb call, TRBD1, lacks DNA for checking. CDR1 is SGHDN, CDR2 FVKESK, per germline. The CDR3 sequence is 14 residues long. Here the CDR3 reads CASSYGTGAEGYTF.

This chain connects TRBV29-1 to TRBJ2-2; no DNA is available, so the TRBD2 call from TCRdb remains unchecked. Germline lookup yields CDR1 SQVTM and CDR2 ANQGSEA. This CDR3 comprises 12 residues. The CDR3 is CSARLATGELFF.

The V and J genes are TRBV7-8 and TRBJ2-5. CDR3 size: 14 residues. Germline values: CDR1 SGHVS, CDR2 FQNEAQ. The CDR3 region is CASSSFINQETQYF.

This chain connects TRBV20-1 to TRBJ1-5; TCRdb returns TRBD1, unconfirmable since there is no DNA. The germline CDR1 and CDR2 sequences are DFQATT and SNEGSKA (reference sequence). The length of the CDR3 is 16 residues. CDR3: CSASGIRGDQNQPQHF.

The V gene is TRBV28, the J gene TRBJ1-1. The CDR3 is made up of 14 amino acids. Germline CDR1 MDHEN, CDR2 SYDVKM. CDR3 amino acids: CASSLSSANTEAFF.

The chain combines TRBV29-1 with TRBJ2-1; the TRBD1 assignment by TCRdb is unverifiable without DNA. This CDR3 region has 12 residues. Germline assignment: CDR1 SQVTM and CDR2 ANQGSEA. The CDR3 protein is CSVGDNYNEQFF.

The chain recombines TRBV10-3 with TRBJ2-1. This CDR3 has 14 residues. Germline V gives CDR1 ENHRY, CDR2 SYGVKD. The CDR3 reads CAISESRRTDEQFF.

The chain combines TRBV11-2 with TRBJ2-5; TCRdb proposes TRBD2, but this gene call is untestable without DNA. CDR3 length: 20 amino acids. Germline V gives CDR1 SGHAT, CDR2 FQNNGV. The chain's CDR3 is CASSPQPYLAGGSFSETQYF. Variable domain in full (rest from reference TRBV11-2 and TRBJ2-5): EAGVAQSPRYKIIEKRQSVAFWCNPISGHATLYWYQQILGQGPKLLIQFQNNGVVDDSQLPKDRFSAERLKGVDSTLKIQPAKLEDSAVYLCASSPQPYLAGGSFSETQYFGPGTRLLVL.

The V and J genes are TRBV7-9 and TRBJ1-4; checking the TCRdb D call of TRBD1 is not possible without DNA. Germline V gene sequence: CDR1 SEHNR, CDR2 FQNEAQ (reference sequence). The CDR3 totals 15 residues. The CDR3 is CASSSSDRKNEKLFF.

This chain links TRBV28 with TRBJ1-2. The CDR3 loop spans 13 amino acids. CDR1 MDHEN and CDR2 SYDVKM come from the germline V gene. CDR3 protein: CASSLGEVYGYTF.

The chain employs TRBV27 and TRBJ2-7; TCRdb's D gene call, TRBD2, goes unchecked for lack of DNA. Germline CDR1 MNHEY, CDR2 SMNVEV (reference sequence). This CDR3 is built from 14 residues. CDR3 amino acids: CASSGLAGIYEQYF.

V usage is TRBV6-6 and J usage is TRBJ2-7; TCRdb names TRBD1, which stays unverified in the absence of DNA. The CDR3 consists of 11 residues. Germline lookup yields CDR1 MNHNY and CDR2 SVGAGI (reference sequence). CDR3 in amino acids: CATSYGGEQYF.

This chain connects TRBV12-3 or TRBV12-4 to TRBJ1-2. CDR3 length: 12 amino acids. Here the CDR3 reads CASSLWGYGYTF.

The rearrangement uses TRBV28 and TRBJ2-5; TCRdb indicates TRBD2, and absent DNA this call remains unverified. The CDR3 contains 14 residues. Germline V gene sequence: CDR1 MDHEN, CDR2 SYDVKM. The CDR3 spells CASKITDDYGAQYF.

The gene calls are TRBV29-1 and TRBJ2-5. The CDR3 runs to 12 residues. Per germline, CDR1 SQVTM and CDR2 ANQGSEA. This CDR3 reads CSVEGLGETQYF.

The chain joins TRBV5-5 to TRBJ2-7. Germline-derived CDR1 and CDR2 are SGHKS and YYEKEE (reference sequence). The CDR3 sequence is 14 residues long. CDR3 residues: CASSLYEVSYEQYF.

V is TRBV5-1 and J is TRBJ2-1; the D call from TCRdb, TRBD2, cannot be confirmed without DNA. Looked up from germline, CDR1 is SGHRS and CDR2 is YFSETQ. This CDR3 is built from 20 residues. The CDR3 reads CASSLGLAGNWKSSYNEQFF.

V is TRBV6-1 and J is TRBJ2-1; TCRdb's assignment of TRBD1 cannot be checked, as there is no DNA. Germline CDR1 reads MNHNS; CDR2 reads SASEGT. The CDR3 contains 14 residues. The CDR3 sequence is CASTLVGGENEQFF.

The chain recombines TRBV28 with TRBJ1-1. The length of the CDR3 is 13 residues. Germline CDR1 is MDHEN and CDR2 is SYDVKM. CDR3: CASQEWANTEAFF.

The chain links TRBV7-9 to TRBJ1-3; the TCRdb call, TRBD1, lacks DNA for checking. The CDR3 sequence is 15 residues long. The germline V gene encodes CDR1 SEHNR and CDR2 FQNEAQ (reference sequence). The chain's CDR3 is CASSPPPHSGNTIYF.